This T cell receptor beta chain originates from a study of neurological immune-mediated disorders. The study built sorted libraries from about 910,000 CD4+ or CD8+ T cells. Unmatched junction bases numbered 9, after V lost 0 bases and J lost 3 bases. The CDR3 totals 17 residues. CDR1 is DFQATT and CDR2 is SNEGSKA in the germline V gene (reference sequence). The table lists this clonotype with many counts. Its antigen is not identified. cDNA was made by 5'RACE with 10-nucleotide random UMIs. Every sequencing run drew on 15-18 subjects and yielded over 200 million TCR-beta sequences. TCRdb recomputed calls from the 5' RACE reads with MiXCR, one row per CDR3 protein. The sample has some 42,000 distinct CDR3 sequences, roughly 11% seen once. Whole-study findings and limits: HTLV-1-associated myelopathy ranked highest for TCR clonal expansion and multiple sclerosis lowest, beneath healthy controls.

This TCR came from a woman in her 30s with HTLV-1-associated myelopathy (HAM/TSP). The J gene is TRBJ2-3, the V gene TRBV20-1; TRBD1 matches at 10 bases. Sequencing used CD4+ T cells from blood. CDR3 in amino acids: CSARESRTGGGTDTQYF. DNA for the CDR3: TGCAGTGCTAGAGAAAGTCGGACAGGGGGAGGTACAGATACGCAGTATTTT.